Listed below are T cell receptor beta chains from one sample, sequenced in a study of blood T cell repertoires in COVID-19. Produced via immunoSEQ multiplex PCR; TCRdb's table is partial and in-frame only. The sample carries over 120,000 clones, around 79% recorded once. Sequencing input: peripheral blood. These receptors came from a woman aged 70-85 years with COVID-19, enrolled during active disease. Each CDR3 is given with its conserved first and last residue.

V gene: TRBV20-1; CDR3 protein: CSASPRGAYNSPLHF
V gene: TRBV5-6; CDR3 protein: CASSFLGQGASDTQYF
V gene: TRBV7-2; CDR3 protein: CASSLAQISNQPQHF
V gene: TRBV9; CDR3 protein: CASSVDGAGVVETQYF
V gene: TRBV6-1; CDR3 protein: CASSEVPVFF
V gene: TRBV19; CDR3 protein: CASSIDRVSNQPQHF
V gene: TRBV5-1; CDR3 protein: CASSWRGDQGAHNEQFF
V gene: TRBV24-1; CDR3 protein: CATSDSDRVDGYTF
V gene: TRBV11-3; CDR3 protein: CASTLMAGGTAISTDTQYF
V gene: TRBV7-3; CDR3 protein: CASSSTGGRETQYF
V gene: TRBV5-1; CDR3 protein: CASSDGQGEQETQYF
V gene: TRBV4-3; CDR3 protein: CASSLRDANTEAFF
V gene: TRBV5-8; CDR3 protein: CASSYLTGPYSNQPQHF
V gene: TRBV28; CDR3 protein: CASTQLRVSSSYNSPLHF